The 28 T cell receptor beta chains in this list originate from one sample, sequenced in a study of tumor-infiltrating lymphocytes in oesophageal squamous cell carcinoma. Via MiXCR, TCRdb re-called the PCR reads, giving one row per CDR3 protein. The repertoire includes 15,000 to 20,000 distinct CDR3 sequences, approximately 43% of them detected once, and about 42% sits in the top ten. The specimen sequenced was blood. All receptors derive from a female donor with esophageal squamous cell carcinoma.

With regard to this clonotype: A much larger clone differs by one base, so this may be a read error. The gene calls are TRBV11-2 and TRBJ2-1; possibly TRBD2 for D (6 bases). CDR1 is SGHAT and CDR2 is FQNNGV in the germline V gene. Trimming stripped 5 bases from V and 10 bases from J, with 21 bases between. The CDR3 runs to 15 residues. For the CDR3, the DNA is TGTGCCAGCAGCCTGGGGTGGGACTTCTCCTACGAGCAGTTCTTC. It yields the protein CASSLGWDFSYEQFF.

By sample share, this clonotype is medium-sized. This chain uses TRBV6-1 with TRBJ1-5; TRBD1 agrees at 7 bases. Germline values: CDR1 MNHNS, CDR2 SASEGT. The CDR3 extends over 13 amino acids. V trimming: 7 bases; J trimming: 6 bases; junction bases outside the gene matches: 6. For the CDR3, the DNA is TGTGCCAGCACCGGGACAGCGGGTCAGCCCCAGCATTTT. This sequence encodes CASTGTAGQPQHF.

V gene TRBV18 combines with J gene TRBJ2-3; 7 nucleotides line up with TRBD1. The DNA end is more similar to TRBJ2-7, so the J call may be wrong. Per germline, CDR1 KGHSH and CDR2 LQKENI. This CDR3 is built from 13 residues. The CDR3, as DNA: TGTGCCAGCTCACCGGACAGGAGATACGAGCAGTACTTC. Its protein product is CASSPDRRYEQYF.

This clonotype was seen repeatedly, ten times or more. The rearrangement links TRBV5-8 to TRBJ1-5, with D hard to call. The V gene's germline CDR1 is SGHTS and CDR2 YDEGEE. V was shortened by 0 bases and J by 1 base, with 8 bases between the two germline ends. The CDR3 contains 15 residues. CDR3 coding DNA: TGTGCCAGCAGCTTGGCCGGGTACAGCAATCAGCCCCAGCATTTT. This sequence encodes CASSLAGYSNQPQHF.

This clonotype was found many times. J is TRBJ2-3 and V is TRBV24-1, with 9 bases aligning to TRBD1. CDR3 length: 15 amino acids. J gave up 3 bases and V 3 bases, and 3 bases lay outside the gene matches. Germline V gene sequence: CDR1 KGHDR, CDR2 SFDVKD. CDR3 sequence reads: CATSDTGTGTDTQYF. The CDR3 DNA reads TGTGCCACCAGTGATACCGGGACAGGGACAGATACGCAGTATTTT.

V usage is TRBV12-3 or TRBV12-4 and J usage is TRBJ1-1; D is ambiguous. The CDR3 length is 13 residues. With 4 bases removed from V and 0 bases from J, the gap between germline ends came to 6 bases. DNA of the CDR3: TGTGCCAGCAGTTCTTTGATGAACACTGAAGCTTTCTTT. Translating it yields CASSSLMNTEAFF.

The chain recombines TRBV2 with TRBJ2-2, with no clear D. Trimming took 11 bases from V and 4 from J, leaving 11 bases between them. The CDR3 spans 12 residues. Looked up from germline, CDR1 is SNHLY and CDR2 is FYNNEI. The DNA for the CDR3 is TGTGCCTCGCTACCCTCCACCGGGGAGCTGTTTTTT. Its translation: CASLPSTGELFF.

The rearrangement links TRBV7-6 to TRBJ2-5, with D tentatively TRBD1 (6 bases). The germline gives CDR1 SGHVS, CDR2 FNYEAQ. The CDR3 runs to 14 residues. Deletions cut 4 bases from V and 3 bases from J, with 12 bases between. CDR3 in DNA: TGTGCCAGCAGCTCGTACAGGGTCGAAGAGACCCAGTACTTC. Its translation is CASSSYRVEETQYF.

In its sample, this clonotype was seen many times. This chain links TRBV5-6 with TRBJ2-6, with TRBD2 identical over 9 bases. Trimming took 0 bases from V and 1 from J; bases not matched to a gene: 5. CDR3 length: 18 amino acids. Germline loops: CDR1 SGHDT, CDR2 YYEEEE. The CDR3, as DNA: TGTGCCAGCAGCTTGGTAAGCGGGGGGATGTCTGGGGCCAACGTCCTGACTTTC. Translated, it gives CASSLVSGGMSGANVLTF.

As DNA, the CDR3 is TGTGCCAGCCCAGAGAGGACGAAGAGCTCCTACGAGCAGTACTTC. As protein: CASPERTKSSYEQYF. The gene calls are TRBV7-3 and TRBJ2-7; no firm D call. Germline loops: CDR1 SGHTA, CDR2 FQGTGA. The CDR3 contains 15 residues. Trimming stripped 8 bases from V and 0 bases from J, with 17 bases between.

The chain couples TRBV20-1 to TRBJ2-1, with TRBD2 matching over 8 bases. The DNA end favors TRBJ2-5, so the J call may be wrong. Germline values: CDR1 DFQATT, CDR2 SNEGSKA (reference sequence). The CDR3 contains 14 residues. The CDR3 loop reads CSAPPGGPQETQYF. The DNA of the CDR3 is TGCAGTGCTCCACCGGGAGGGCCTCAAGAGACCCAGTACTTC.

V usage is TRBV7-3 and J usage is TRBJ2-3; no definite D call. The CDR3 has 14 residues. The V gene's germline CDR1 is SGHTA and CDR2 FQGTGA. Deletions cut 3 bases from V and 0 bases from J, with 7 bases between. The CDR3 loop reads CASSFGRSTDTQYF. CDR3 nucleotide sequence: TGTGCCAGCAGCTTCGGGCGCAGCACAGATACGCAGTATTTT. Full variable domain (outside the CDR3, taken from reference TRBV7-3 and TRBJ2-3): GAGVSQTPSNKVTEKGKYVELRCDPISGHTALYWYRQSLGQGPEFLIYFQGTGAADDSGLPNDRFFAVRPEGSVSTLKIQRTERGDSAVYLCASSFGRSTDTQYFGPGTRLTVL.

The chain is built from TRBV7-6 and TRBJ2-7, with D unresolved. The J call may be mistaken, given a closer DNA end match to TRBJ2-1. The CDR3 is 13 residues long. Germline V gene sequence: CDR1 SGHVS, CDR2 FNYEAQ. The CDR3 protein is CASSLGRNNEQFF. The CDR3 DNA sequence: TGTGCCAGCAGCTTAGGTCGAAACAATGAGCAGTTCTTC.

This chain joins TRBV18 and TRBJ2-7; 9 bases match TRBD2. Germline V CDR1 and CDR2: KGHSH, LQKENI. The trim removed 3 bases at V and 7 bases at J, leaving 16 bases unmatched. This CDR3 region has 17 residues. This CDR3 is CASSPALAGSSYNEQYF. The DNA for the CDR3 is TGTGCCAGCTCACCCGCTCTAGCGGGAAGCTCCTACAATGAGCAGTACTTC.

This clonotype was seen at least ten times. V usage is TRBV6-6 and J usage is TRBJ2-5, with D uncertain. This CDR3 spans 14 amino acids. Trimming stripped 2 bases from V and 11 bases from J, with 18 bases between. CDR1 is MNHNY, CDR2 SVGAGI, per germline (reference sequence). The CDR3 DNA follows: TGTGCCAGCAGTTACACCACTTCCTACAATGAGCAGTACTTC. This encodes CASSYTTSYNEQYF.

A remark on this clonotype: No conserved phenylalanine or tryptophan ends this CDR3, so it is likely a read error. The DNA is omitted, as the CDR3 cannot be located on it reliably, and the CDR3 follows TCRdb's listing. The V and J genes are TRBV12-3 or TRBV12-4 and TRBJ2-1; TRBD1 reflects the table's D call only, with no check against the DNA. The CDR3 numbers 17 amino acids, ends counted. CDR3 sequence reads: CASSLGTGGDYGYTFGS.

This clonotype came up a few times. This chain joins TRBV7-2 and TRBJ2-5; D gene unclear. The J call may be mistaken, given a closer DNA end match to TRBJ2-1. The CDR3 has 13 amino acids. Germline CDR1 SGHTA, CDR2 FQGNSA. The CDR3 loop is CASSLGSWVEQFF. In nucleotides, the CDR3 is TGTGCCAGCAGCTTAGGGTCCTGGGTTGAGCAGTTCTTC.

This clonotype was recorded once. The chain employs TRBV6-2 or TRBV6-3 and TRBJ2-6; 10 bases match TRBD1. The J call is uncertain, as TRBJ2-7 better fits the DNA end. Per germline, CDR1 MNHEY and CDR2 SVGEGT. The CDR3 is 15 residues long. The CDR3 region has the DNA TGTGCCAGCAGGCCTTTCGGGACAGGGGACTACGAGCAGTACTTC. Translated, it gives CASRPFGTGDYEQYF.

The CDR3 sequence is CASSSGQFQETQYF. CDR3 nucleotides: TGTGCCAGCAGTTCTGGACAGTTCCAAGAGACCCAGTACTTC. The chain links TRBV28 to TRBJ2-7, with D tentatively TRBD1 (6 bases). Judging by the DNA end, TRBJ2-5 fits better; the J call may be wrong. The CDR3 has 14 residues. Germline CDR1 reads MDHEN; CDR2 reads SYDVKM.

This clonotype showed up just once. CDR3 residues: CASSLFITEPYNEQFF. Written as DNA, the CDR3 is TGTGCCAGCAGCTTATTTATAACGGAGCCGTACAATGAGCAGTTCTTC. The J gene is TRBJ2-1, the V gene TRBV11-1; D call uncertain. Per the germline V gene, CDR1 is SGHAT and CDR2 is FQDESV (reference sequence). This CDR3 is built from 16 residues. The V and J ends lost 2 bases and 4 bases respectively, with 15 bases between them.

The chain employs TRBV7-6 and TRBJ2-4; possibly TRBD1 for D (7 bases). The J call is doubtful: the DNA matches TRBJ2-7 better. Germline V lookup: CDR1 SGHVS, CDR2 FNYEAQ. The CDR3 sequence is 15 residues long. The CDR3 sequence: CASSFQAGGTYEQYF. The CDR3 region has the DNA TGTGCCAGCAGCTTTCAGGCAGGGGGGACCTACGAGCAGTACTTC.

Here the CDR3 DNA reads TGTGCCAGCAGCAGTATAGGGGGGTCCTACAATGAGCAGTTCTTC. It codes for CASSSIGGSYNEQFF. The chain links TRBV11-2 to TRBJ2-1; D is tentatively TRBD1 or TRBD2 (6 bases each). V lost 5 bases, J lost 1 base, and 12 bases lay in between. Germline CDR1 and CDR2: SGHAT and FQNNGV. This CDR3 has 15 amino acids. Full variable domain (remainder filled in from reference TRBV11-2 and TRBJ2-1): EAGVAQSPRYKIIEKRQSVAFWCNPISGHATLYWYQQILGQGPKLLIQFQNNGVVDDSQLPKDRFSAERLKGVDSTLKIQPAKLEDSAVYLCASSSIGGSYNEQFFGPGTRLTVL.

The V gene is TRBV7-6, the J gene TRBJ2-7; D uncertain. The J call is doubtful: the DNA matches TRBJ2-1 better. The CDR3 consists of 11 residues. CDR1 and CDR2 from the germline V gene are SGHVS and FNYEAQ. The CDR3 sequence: CASSLINEQFF. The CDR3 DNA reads TGTGCCAGCAGCTTAATCAATGAGCAGTTCTTC.

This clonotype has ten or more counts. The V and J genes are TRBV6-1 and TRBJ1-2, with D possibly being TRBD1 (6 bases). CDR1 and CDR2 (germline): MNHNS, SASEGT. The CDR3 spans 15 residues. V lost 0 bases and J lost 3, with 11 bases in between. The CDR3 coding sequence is TGTGCCAGCAGTGAAGCGGGGGCCGTCTACTATGGCTACACCTTC. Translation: CASSEAGAVYYGYTF.

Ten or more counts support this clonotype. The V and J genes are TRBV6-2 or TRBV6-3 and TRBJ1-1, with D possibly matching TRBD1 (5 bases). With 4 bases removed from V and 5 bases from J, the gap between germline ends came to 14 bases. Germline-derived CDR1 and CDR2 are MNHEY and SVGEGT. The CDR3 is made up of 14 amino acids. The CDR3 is CASSWVGAETEAFF. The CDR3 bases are TGTGCCAGCAGTTGGGTAGGGGCGGAAACTGAAGCTTTCTTT.

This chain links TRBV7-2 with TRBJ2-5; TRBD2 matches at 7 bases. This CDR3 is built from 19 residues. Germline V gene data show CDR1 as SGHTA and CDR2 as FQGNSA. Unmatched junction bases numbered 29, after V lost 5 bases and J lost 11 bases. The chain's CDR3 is CASSLIRDYHLSSYNEQYF. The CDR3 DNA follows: TGTGCCAGCAGCCTAATCCGGGACTACCACCTTAGCTCCTACAATGAGCAGTACTTC.

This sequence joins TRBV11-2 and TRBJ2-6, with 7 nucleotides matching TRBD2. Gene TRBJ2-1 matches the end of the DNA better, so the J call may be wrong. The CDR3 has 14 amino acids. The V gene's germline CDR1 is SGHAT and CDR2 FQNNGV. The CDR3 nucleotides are TGTGCCAGCAGCTTCTGGGGGGGGAGAGATGAGCAGTTCTTC. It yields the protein CASSFWGGRDEQFF.

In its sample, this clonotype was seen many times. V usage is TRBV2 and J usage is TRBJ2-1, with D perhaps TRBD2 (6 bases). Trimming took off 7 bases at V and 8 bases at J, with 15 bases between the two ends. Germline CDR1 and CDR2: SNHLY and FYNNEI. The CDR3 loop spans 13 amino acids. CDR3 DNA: TGTGCCAGCATGGGGGGTTGGAGCGATGAGCAGTTCTTC. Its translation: CASMGGWSDEQFF.